The next 27 T cell receptor beta chains were all read from a single sample in a study of blood T cell repertoires in COVID-19. Sequencing used immunoSEQ multiplex PCR; TCRdb keeps in-frame clones, though not all of them. The repertoire has hundreds of thousands of clones, approximately 83% of them found once; the top ten carry around 27%. What was sequenced was peripheral blood. The receptors stem from a man aged 40-50 years with acute or convalescent COVID-19.

The chain joins TRBV29-1 to TRBJ2-3; maybe TRBD1 (6 bases). CDR3 length equals 14 residues. The ends were cut back, 6 bases at V and 2 bases at J, with 15 bases in the middle. CDR1 and CDR2 (germline): SQVTM, ANQGSEA. As DNA, the CDR3 is TGCAGCGTGAGGGCAGGGGTGAACACAGATACGCAGTATTTT. As protein: CSVRAGVNTDTQYF.

The chain carries TRBV2 and TRBJ2-2; 8 bases map to TRBD2. This CDR3 spans 14 amino acids. The trim removed 10 bases at V and 4 bases at J, leaving 8 bases unmatched. Germline loops: CDR1 SNHLY, CDR2 FYNNEI. CDR3 coding DNA: TGTGCCACCCAAGGGACTAGAGTCACCGGGGAGCTGTTTTTT. It is translated as CATQGTRVTGELFF.

This clone was seen a few times. The chain has TRBV3-1 (or the pseudogene TRBV3-2) and TRBJ1-2, with D maybe TRBD1 (5 bases). V lost 1 base to trimming and J lost 6 bases, with 12 bases between them. CDR1 is LGHDT, CDR2 YNNKEL, per germline (reference sequence). CDR3 length equals 14 residues. The CDR3 here is CASSQGREVHGYTF. CDR3 sequence (DNA): TGTGCCAGCAGCCAAGGCAGGGAAGTACATGGCTACACCTTC.

This chain uses TRBV4-3 with TRBJ1-2, with D unresolved. Trimming stripped 1 base from V and 5 bases from J, with 8 bases between. CDR1 and CDR2 from the germline V gene are LGHNA and YSLEER. This CDR3 region has 13 residues. CDR3 coding DNA: TGCGCCAGCAGCCAAGGGGGAGGGTATGGCTACACCTTC. It specifies CASSQGGGYGYTF.

The chain joins TRBV19 to TRBJ1-2; D perhaps matches TRBD1 (6 bases). This CDR3 has 12 amino acids. Germline V CDR1 and CDR2: LNHDA, SQIVND (reference sequence). Trimming pared 3 bases from V and 4 bases from J, leaving 6 bases between. The CDR3: CASSMTGYGYTF. CDR3 nucleotides: TGTGCCAGTAGTATGACAGGCTATGGCTACACCTTC.

The V gene is TRBV7-2, the J gene TRBJ2-1, with D tentatively TRBD2 (5 bases). Trimming took off 5 bases at V and 0 bases at J, with 8 bases between the two ends. Germline assignment: CDR1 SGHTA and CDR2 FQGNSA. CDR3 length: 14 residues. CDR3 residues: CASSPSHSYNEQFF. The CDR3 DNA sequence: TGTGCCAGCAGCCCTAGCCACTCCTACAATGAGCAGTTCTTC.

CDR3 DNA sequence: TGTGCCAGCAGCGCAACAGGTGTTCGGGGCTACACCTTC. It codes for CASSATGVRGYTF. The chain recombines TRBV3-1 (or the pseudogene TRBV3-2) with TRBJ1-2; perhaps TRBD1 as D (5 bases). Trimming cost V 5 bases and J 8 bases, with 15 bases left between them. Germline CDR1 reads LGHDT; CDR2 reads YNNKEL (reference sequence). The CDR3 covers 13 residues.

This clone appeared once. The rearrangement uses TRBV27 and TRBJ2-5; TRBD2 might be the D (6 bases). Germline CDR1 and CDR2: MNHEY and SMNVEV (reference sequence). The CDR3 has 13 residues. The V end lost 5 bases, the J end lost 3 bases, and 10 bases lay between the germline ends. The DNA of the CDR3 is TGTGCCAGCAGTAAGGTAGCGGAAGAGACCCAGTACTTC. It specifies CASSKVAEETQYF.

The rearrangement uses TRBV15 and TRBJ1-4; D uncertain. This CDR3 is 15 amino acids long. CDR1 and CDR2 from the germline V gene are LNHNV and YYDKDF (reference sequence). Trimming removed 4 bases from V and 6 bases from J, with 15 bases in between. CDR3 amino acids: CATSKSPAGDEKLFF. In nucleotides, the CDR3 is TGTGCCACCAGCAAAAGTCCCGCCGGGGATGAAAAACTGTTTTTT.

The chain joins TRBV19 to TRBJ1-2, with unresolved D. Trimming pared 8 bases from V and 7 bases from J, leaving 17 bases between. This CDR3 is built from 13 residues. Germline V lookup: CDR1 LNHDA, CDR2 SQIVND (reference sequence). The CDR3 DNA follows: TGTGCCAGTGTAAACCCGGGAGCCAGTGGCTACACCTTC. Amino acid sequence: CASVNPGASGYTF. Full variable domain (missing parts from reference TRBV19 and TRBJ1-2): DGGITQSPKYLFRKEGQNVTLSCEQNLNHDAMYWYRQDPGQGLRLIYYSQIVNDFQKGDIAEGYSVSREKKESFPLTVTSAQKNPTAFYLCASVNPGASGYTFGSGTRLTVV.

The genes are TRBV9 and TRBJ2-5, with TRBD2 identical over 8 bases. This CDR3 comprises 15 residues. Germline loops: CDR1 SGDLS, CDR2 YYNGEE. Trimming took 0 bases from V and 2 from J; bases not matched to a gene: 3. CDR3 sequence (DNA): TGTGCCAGCAGCGTAGACCCGGGAGGGCAAGAGACCCAGTACTTC. Translating gives CASSVDPGGQETQYF.

The genes are TRBV7-9 and TRBJ2-1, with 10 bases fitting TRBD2. Looked up from germline, CDR1 is SEHNR and CDR2 is FQNEAQ (reference sequence). J gave up 2 bases and V 10 bases, and 5 bases lay outside the gene matches. The CDR3 consists of 14 residues. The DNA of the CDR3 is TGTGCCATGGGGACTAGCGCCACCTACAATGAGCAGTTCTTC. Translated, it gives CAMGTSATYNEQFF.

The V gene is TRBV3-1 (or the pseudogene TRBV3-2), the J gene TRBJ2-5, with TRBD1 identical over 8 bases. CDR3 size: 17 residues. V trimming: 4 bases; J trimming: 1 base; junction bases outside the gene matches: 11. CDR1 is LGHDT, CDR2 YNNKEL, per germline (reference sequence). The CDR3 region is CASSPPRGGTGQETQYF. The CDR3 bases are TGTGCCAGCAGCCCCCCCCGCGGTGGGACAGGCCAAGAGACCCAGTACTTC.

CDR3 loop: CATYGSALYGYTF. For the CDR3, the DNA is TGTGCGACCTATGGGAGCGCCTTATATGGCTACACCTTC. The chain has TRBV6-5 and TRBJ1-2; no clear D. This CDR3 region has 13 residues. Germline V gene sequence: CDR1 MNHEY, CDR2 SVGAGI.

The chain joins TRBV19 to TRBJ1-5, with 9 bases matching TRBD1. The CDR3 contains 15 residues. Germline assignment: CDR1 LNHDA and CDR2 SQIVND (reference sequence). The V segment lost 3 bases and the J segment 6 bases; nucleotides outside the gene matches: 6. The CDR3 nucleotides are TGTGCCAGTAGTATTACAGGGGGCGGAGGTCAGCCCCAGCATTTT. This sequence encodes CASSITGGGGQPQHF.

The rearrangement links TRBV5-4 to TRBJ1-2; D possibly corresponds to TRBD1 (6 bases). The CDR3 loop spans 13 amino acids. CDR1 and CDR2 (germline): SGHNT, YYREEE (reference sequence). Trimming removed 4 bases from V and 4 bases from J, with 11 bases in between. In DNA, the CDR3 is TGTGCCAGCAGCATCAGGGGCGGCTATGGCTACACCTTC. Protein: CASSIRGGYGYTF.

Of note for this clone: This sample also contains other DNA sequences that code for the same CDR3. The chain uses TRBV27 and TRBJ1-3; D possibly corresponds to TRBD1 (6 bases). Germline V gene lookup returns CDR1 MNHEY and CDR2 SMNVEV (reference sequence). CDR3 length: 14 amino acids. The V end lost 6 bases, the J end lost 4 bases, and 13 bases lay between the germline ends. This CDR3 is CASSSGTTGNTIYF. The CDR3 bases are TGTGCCAGCAGCTCCGGGACAACCGGAAACACCATATATTTT.

The chain combines TRBV30 with TRBJ1-3; tentatively, D is TRBD1 (6 bases). With 3 bases removed from V and 1 base from J, the gap between germline ends came to 10 bases. Germline V gene data show CDR1 as GTSNPN and CDR2 as SVGIG (reference sequence). This CDR3 comprises 14 residues. Written as DNA, the CDR3 is TGTGCCTGGAGCGAGAGGGGGTCTGGAAACACCATATATTTT. Amino acid sequence: CAWSERGSGNTIYF.

This chain uses TRBV6-5 with TRBJ1-1; 8 bases agree with TRBD1. Germline CDR1 reads MNHEY; CDR2 reads SVGAGI. V trimming: 6 bases; J trimming: 6 bases; junction bases outside the gene matches: 6. The CDR3 is made up of 13 amino acids. CDR3: CASRQQGGSEAFF. CDR3 bases: TGTGCCAGCAGACAACAGGGGGGTTCTGAAGCTTTCTTT.

The CDR3 region has the DNA TGTGCCAGCAGCCAAGATCTGGAGTTCACTGAAGCTTTCTTT. Translation gives CASSQDLEFTEAFF. The chain carries TRBV3-1 (or the pseudogene TRBV3-2) and TRBJ1-1; the D is unclear. Germline V gene lookup returns CDR1 LGHDT and CDR2 YNNKEL (reference sequence). V shed 0 bases and J shed 4 bases, with 9 bases lying between them. CDR3 length equals 14 residues.

The V gene is TRBV30, the J gene TRBJ1-5; 7 nucleotides align to TRBD1. This CDR3 region has 15 residues. Trimming took 3 bases from V and 1 from J; bases not matched to a gene: 6. The V gene's germline CDR1 is GTSNPN and CDR2 SVGIG (reference sequence). CDR3 DNA: TGTGCCTGGAGGGCCGGGACAGCCAGCAATCAGCCCCAGCATTTT. Its protein is CAWRAGTASNQPQHF.

This chain uses TRBV12-3 or TRBV12-4 with TRBJ1-2; D uncertain. V lost 5 bases, J lost 8 bases, and 9 bases lay in between. The CDR3 extends over 11 amino acids. In DNA, the CDR3 is TGTGCCAGCAGTCGTTCTGGCGGCTACACCTTC. Encoded protein: CASSRSGGYTF.

V usage is TRBV19 and J usage is TRBJ2-1, with 11 bases that match TRBD2. CDR1 is LNHDA, CDR2 SQIVND, per germline (reference sequence). This CDR3 region has 14 residues. The V and J ends lost 6 bases and 4 bases, in that order; junction bases with no gene match: 2. Written as DNA, the CDR3 is TGTGCCAGTAGGGCTAGCGGGGGGTACAATGAGCAGTTCTTC. Protein sequence: CASRASGGYNEQFF.

The chain has TRBV9 and TRBJ2-3; D not resolved. Germline assignment: CDR1 SGDLS and CDR2 YYNGEE. CDR3 length equals 14 residues. V gave up 0 bases and J gave up 4 bases, with 9 bases separating them. CDR3 coding DNA: TGTGCCAGCAGCGTAGGGCCTAGGTCAGATACGCAGTATTTT. Translated, it gives CASSVGPRSDTQYF.

V gene TRBV14 combines with J gene TRBJ2-5; D perhaps matches TRBD1 (6 bases). V was trimmed by 4 bases and J by 1 base, leaving 13 bases between them. The CDR3 sequence is 15 residues long. Germline V lookup: CDR1 SGHDN, CDR2 FVKESK. In DNA, the CDR3 is TGTGCCAGCAGCCGACCCCGCAGGGGCCAAGAGACCCAGTACTTC. It translates to CASSRPRRGQETQYF.

This chain uses TRBV5-1 with TRBJ1-1; 9 positions agree with TRBD1. V gave up 4 bases and J gave up 5 bases; unmatched junction bases: 15. Germline V gives CDR1 SGHRS, CDR2 YFSETQ. The CDR3 is made up of 17 amino acids. Written as DNA, the CDR3 is TGCGCCAGCAGCCCTCCTAGGACAGGGGAGAGGGAAACTGAAGCTTTCTTT. The encoded protein is CASSPPRTGERETEAFF.

The rearrangement uses TRBV27 and TRBJ2-7, with D maybe TRBD2 (6 bases). Germline values: CDR1 MNHEY, CDR2 SMNVEV (reference sequence). The CDR3 loop spans 13 amino acids. The V end lost 5 bases, the J end lost 6 bases, and 14 bases lay between the germline ends. The CDR3 reads CASSPLLASEQYF. The CDR3 DNA sequence: TGTGCCAGCAGTCCCCTTCTAGCGTCCGAGCAGTACTTC.